These T cell receptor beta chains were read from a single sample in a study of cytomegalovirus exposure and HLA in healthy donors. Sequenced by immunoSEQ multiplex PCR; TCRdb stores in-frame clones only, minus some. The sample gives approximately 280,000 clones, roughly 90% of which show up once; about 0.86% is in the top ten. Source material: PBMCs. The receptors originated from a woman between 18 and 29 years old in good health and CMV-seronegative. CDR3s include the opening cysteine and the closing phenylalanine or tryptophan. The D gene is left open where the match is weak. Clone size is given for some rows only: seen once, a few or many times, or a class if the clone is expanded.

D gene,J gene,clone size,V gene,CDR3 DNA,CDR3 protein
TRBD2,TRBJ2-7,-,TRBV30,TGTGCCTGGAGTGCGCCGTTCCTAGCGGGAGTTCGCTACGAGCAGTACTTC,CAWSAPFLAGVRYEQYF
-,TRBJ2-7,-,TRBV5-6,TGTGCCAGCAGCTTGGGTCCGGACAGCTCCTACGAGCAGTACTTC,CASSLGPDSSYEQYF
TRBD1,TRBJ1-5,-,TRBV6-5,TGTGCCAGCAGTTCCACCGGGACAGGGGGTCAGCCCCAGCATTTT,CASSSTGTGGQPQHF
-,TRBJ2-3,-,TRBV12-5,TGTGCTAGTGGTCCAACGGGGTTAGGGGATACGCAGTATTTT,CASGPTGLGDTQYF
TRBD2,TRBJ2-3,-,TRBV9,TGTGCCAGCAGCGTACAGTATAGCGGGGGCCTTGGGGGGGATACGCAGTATTTT,CASSVQYSGGLGGDTQYF
-,TRBJ1-1,-,TRBV29-1,TGCGGGGAGGGCAGGCGATACACTGAAGCTTTCTTT,CGEGRRYTEAFF
-,TRBJ1-1,-,TRBV28,TGTGCCAGCAGCCCGACGGGAGGCACTGAAGCTTTCTTT,CASSPTGGTEAFF
TRBD2,TRBJ2-7,few,TRBV12-5,TGTGCTAGTGGATCTACGGGACTAAGGGCGTGGGAGCAGTACTTC,CASGSTGLRAWEQYF
-,TRBJ1-1,-,TRBV5-1,TGCGCCAGCAGCACGGCGGTAAGAACTGAAGCTTTCTTT,CASSTAVRTEAFF
-,TRBJ1-1,-,TRBV6-5,TGTGCCAGCGCGTACCAGACAGGAATTACTGAAGCTTTCTTT,CASAYQTGITEAFF
-,TRBJ2-7,-,TRBV4-1,TGCGCCAGCAGCCACGATTTAGACTACGAGCAGTACTTC,CASSHDLDYEQYF
-,TRBJ1-2,-,TRBV5-1,TGCGCCAGCAGCTTGCCCGTCTCCAGCACCCGGGAGGACGGCTACACCTTC,CASSLPVSSTREDGYTF
-,TRBJ2-5,few,TRBV7-3,TGTGCCAGCAGCTTAAGTTCGGGTGAGACCCAGTACTTC,CASSLSSGETQYF
TRBD1,TRBJ2-5,-,TRBV6-5,TGTGCCAGCAGCCCCGGGACAGGGCTAGAGACCCAGTACTTC,CASSPGTGLETQYF
TRBD1,TRBJ1-5,-,TRBV2,TGTGCCAGCAGTTATACAGGGGGCGGACAGCCCCAGCATTTT,CASSYTGGGQPQHF
-,TRBJ2-5,-,TRBV7-3,TGTGCCAGCAGCTTAAACTCCGCGGGGACCCAGTACTTC,CASSLNSAGTQYF
-,TRBJ2-7,-,TRBV6-6,TGTGCCAGCAGTTATGACTACTACGAGCAGTACTTC,CASSYDYYEQYF
TRBD1,TRBJ1-4,-,TRBV5-4,TGTGCCAGCAGCTTGGGGACAGGGGTAGGGGAAAAACTGTTTTTT,CASSLGTGVGEKLFF
TRBD1,TRBJ2-5,-,TRBV27,TGTGCCAGCAGTGACAGGGGCCGAGAGACCCAGTACTTC,CASSDRGRETQYF
TRBD2,TRBJ2-1,-,TRBV28,TGTGCCAGCAGTTCCCCCGCCGGGACTAGCTTCGATGAGCAGTTCTTC,CASSSPAGTSFDEQFF
-,TRBJ1-1,-,TRBV6-6,TGTGCCAGCGTGTGGGGGCGCGGTCTGGCCTCTGAAGCTTTCTTT,CASVWGRGLASEAFF
TRBD1,TRBJ1-2,-,TRBV6-1,TGTGCCAGTCAAGGGGACAGGGGGGGCTATGGCTACACCTTC,CASQGDRGGYGYTF
TRBD2,TRBJ2-1,-,TRBV18,TGTGCCAGCTCACCACCGGGACTAGCGGGGGGCAATGAGCAGTTCTTC,CASSPPGLAGGNEQFF
-,TRBJ1-1,-,TRBV2,TGTGCCAGCTCCACAGGGAACACTGAAGCTTTCTTT,CASSTGNTEAFF
-,TRBJ1-1,-,TRBV18,TGTGCCAGCTCGCCCCGACAGATGAACACTGAAGCTTTCTTT,CASSPRQMNTEAFF
TRBD1,TRBJ1-1,-,TRBV28,TGTGCCAGCAGGCTTACAGGGGGAAAGTTTATGAACACTGAAGCTTTCTTT,CASRLTGGKFMNTEAFF
-,TRBJ1-1,-,TRBV28,TGTGCCAGCAGTTTTATGGGGCTTGAAGCTTTCTTT,CASSFMGLEAFF
-,TRBJ1-1,once,TRBV5-6,TGTGCCAGCAGCTTGAGCCTTGTCGGGGGCACTGAAGCTTTCTTT,CASSLSLVGGTEAFF
-,TRBJ1-2,-,TRBV6-5,TGTGCCAGCATGGGGTCCCGGAGAGGGAACTATGGCTACACCTTC,CASMGSRRGNYGYTF
-,TRBJ1-1,-,TRBV7-2,TGTGCCAGCAGCTTATCCCCGGGCACTGAAGCTTTCTTT,CASSLSPGTEAFF
-,TRBJ1-4,-,TRBV15,TGTGCCACCAGCACCTCCCCCCGGACTACTAATGAAAAACTGTTTTTT,CATSTSPRTTNEKLFF
TRBD2,TRBJ2-3,-,TRBV7-8,TGTGCCAGCAGCCGTCTAGCGGGAGGGAGCACAGATACGCAGTATTTT,CASSRLAGGSTDTQYF
TRBD2,TRBJ2-3,-,TRBV4-1,TGCGCCAGCAGCCTCCTAACCATAGCGGGAGAGGTACAGGATACGCAGTATTTT,CASSLLTIAGEVQDTQYF
TRBD2,TRBJ2-1,-,TRBV4-3,TGCGCCAGCAGCCAAGATTTAGCGGGAGGGGACAATGAGCAGTTCTTC,CASSQDLAGGDNEQFF
-,TRBJ2-7,-,TRBV28,TGTGCCAGCAGTTTATCGACACAAGTCGATACCTACGAGCAGTACTTC,CASSLSTQVDTYEQYF
-,TRBJ2-2,-,TRBV5-1,TGCGCCAGCAGCTTGATGGGTCAGGGGAAGCTGAACACCGGGGAGCTGTTTTTT,CASSLMGQGKLNTGELFF
TRBD1,TRBJ1-4,once,TRBV2,TGTGCCAGTCAGACAGGGGAGTATGAAAAACTGTTTTTT,CASQTGEYEKLFF
TRBD2,TRBJ2-1,-,TRBV7-2,TGTGCCAGCAGGCACTATAGCGGGAGGGCCACCGATGAGCAGTTCTTC,CASRHYSGRATDEQFF
-,TRBJ2-7,-,TRBV10-1,TGCGCCAGCAGTGAATCGGGAGCGTCCTACGAGCAGTACTTC,CASSESGASYEQYF
TRBD1,TRBJ1-6,-,TRBV30,TGTGCCTGGAGTAGGGACAGCTATAATTCACCCCTCCACTTT,CAWSRDSYNSPLHF
-,TRBJ2-1,-,TRBV7-2,TGTGCCAGCAGCTTACGCTCGGTCTCCTACAATGAGCAGTTCTTC,CASSLRSVSYNEQFF
-,TRBJ1-1,-,TRBV6-1,TGTGCCAGCAGTGAAGAATCCCAGGGGCTGGGGACTGAAGCTTTCTTT,CASSEESQGLGTEAFF
TRBD2,TRBJ2-1,-,TRBV5-6,TGTGCCAGCAGCGGAACCGGGACTAGCGGGAGAAGGCATGAGCAGTTCTTC,CASSGTGTSGRRHEQFF
-,TRBJ2-3,-,TRBV5-1,TGCGCCAGCAGCCCGCGGCCAGAAGTCACAGATACGCAGTATTTT,CASSPRPEVTDTQYF
TRBD1,TRBJ2-1,-,TRBV6-5,TGTGCCAGCAGCAGACCGGGACAGGGGAGGCGTGAGCAGTTCTTC,CASSRPGQGRREQFF
-,TRBJ1-1,-,TRBV15,TGTGCCACCAGCAGAGGTCACAGCGGGAACACTGAAGCTTTCTTT,CATSRGHSGNTEAFF
TRBD2,TRBJ2-1,-,TRBV30,TGTGCCTGGAGTGTACTGGCGGGAGGGCCCTACAATGAGCAGTTCTTC,CAWSVLAGGPYNEQFF
TRBD2,TRBJ2-2,-,TRBV27,TGTGCCAGCAGTTTATGGGGGGAGGGCGGGGAGCTGTTTTTT,CASSLWGEGGELFF
TRBD1,TRBJ1-1,-,TRBV2,TGTGCCAGGTTGGCCACTTGGACAGGGGCAACGGACGGAGCTTTCTTT,CARLATWTGATDGAFF
TRBD2,TRBJ2-3,-,TRBV27,TGTGCCAGCAGTTCGGGACTAGCAACAGATACGCAGTATTTT,CASSSGLATDTQYF
-,TRBJ1-5,-,TRBV19,TGTGCCAGTAAGGATCTTGGAAAGGGGGGGTTGAGGCCCCAGCATTTT,CASKDLGKGGLRPQHF
-,TRBJ2-1,-,TRBV10-2,TGCGCCAGCAGTGAGATAGCGGCCTTCCATGCCTACAATGAGCAGTTCTTC,CASSEIAAFHAYNEQFF